This T cell receptor (beta chain) appears in the sequencing data of a study of shared clonotypes between healthy human individuals. Whole-study context: Three CD4 naive, three CD4 memory, two CD8 naive and one CD8 memory plate were used per donor. Whole-study findings and limits: In having few donors, the study represented limited genetic and exposure-history diversity. Between a handful of donors, naive CD4 clonotypes were shared at a level of approximately 5%.

CD8 cells classed as naive were CD45RO-negative and positively selected for CCR7, excluding terminally differentiated effector memory CD45RA+ cells. This CDR3 has 14 amino acids. Germline V gene sequence: CDR1 SGHRS, CDR2 YFSETQ. J lost 6 bases, V lost 4 bases, and 9 bases had no gene match. Points on this clone: Its antigen remains unidentified.

Only in-frame clones appear in the TCRdb table, and some are missing; sequencing was by immunoSEQ multiplex PCR. The sample lists 1.5 million to 2.5 million clones; about 94% were seen once. The specimen sequenced was naive CD8+ T cells sorted from blood. The receptor comes from a man aged 18 to 35 in good health. The chain links TRBV5-1 to TRBJ1-2, with 7 positions matching TRBD1. The CDR3 loop reads CASSGGTENHGYTF. The DNA of the CDR3 is TGCGCCAGCAGCGGGGGGACAGAAAATCATGGCTACACCTTC. Supplemented by reference TRBV5-1 and TRBJ1-2, the full variable domain reads KAGVTQTPRYLIKTRGQQVTLSCSPISGHRSVSWYQQTPGQGLQFLFEYFSETQRNKGNFPGRFSGRQFSNSRSEMNVSTLELGDSALYLCASSGGTENHGYTFGSGTRLTVV.